Listed below are T cell receptor beta chains from one sample, sequenced in a study of shared clonotypes between healthy human individuals. Sequencing used immunoSEQ multiplex PCR; TCRdb keeps in-frame clones, though not all of them. The sample lists about 300,000 clones, 74% seen once, with around a tenth in the top ten. Sequencing was done on a sample of memory CD4+ T cells sorted from blood. These receptors were collected from a young man in good health. Each CDR3 is given with its conserved first and last residue. The D gene is left open where the match is weak. Only some rows state a clone size, as once, few, many or a class for expanded clones.

NA once 13 TRBJ2-7 TRBV5-1 CASTAMGSYEQYF TGCGCCAGCACCGCAATGGGCTCCTACGAGCAGTACTTC
TRBD2 NA 16 TRBJ2-1 TRBV5-1 CASSLGTSGRAGEQFF TGCGCCAGCAGCTTGGGGACTAGCGGGAGGGCAGGTGAGCAGTTCTTC
NA NA 15 TRBJ2-2 TRBV5-1 CASSLRAENTGELFF TGCGCCAGCAGCTTGCGTGCTGAAAACACCGGGGAGCTGTTTTTT
NA NA 15 TRBJ1-1 TRBV11-2 CASSETLQGGDEAFF TGTGCCAGCAGCGAAACGCTACAGGGAGGGGATGAAGCTTTCTTT
TRBD1 NA 15 TRBJ2-2 TRBV15 CATGRGQGFTGELFF TGTGCCACCGGTAGGGGACAGGGATTCACCGGGGAGCTGTTTTTT
TRBD1 NA 16 TRBJ1-1 TRBV27 CASSFDRENLNTEAFF TGTGCCAGCAGTTTTGACAGGGAGAATTTGAACACTGAAGCTTTCTTT
TRBD1 NA 13 TRBJ1-2 TRBV7-8 CASSHGQGYGYTF TGTGCCAGCAGCCACGGACAGGGCTATGGCTACACCTTC
NA NA 15 TRBJ1-1 TRBV6-5 CASRDRLSWNTEAFF TGTGCCAGCAGGGACCGACTATCCTGGAACACTGAAGCTTTCTTT
TRBD2 NA 16 TRBJ2-1 TRBV15 CATSRGPGLASNEQFF TGTGCCACCAGCAGAGGCCCGGGACTAGCGTCCAATGAGCAGTTCTTC
TRBD2 once 16 TRBJ2-5 TRBV5-1 CASSLGAASGYETQYF TGCGCCAGCAGCTTGGGGGCTGCTAGCGGGTATGAGACCCAGTACTTC
NA NA 14 TRBJ2-7 TRBV11-3 CASSLDGRGYEQYF TGTGCCAGCAGCTTGGATGGACGGGGCTACGAGCAGTACTTC
NA NA 14 TRBJ1-1 TRBV6-5 CASSFDEENTEAFF TGTGCCAGCAGTTTCGACGAGGAGAACACTGAAGCTTTCTTT
TRBD2 NA 18 TRBJ2-1 TRBV5-1 CASSFVSGSHFSPNEQFF TGCGCCAGCAGCTTTGTTAGCGGGAGTCATTTTTCCCCTAATGAGCAGTTCTTC
NA NA 14 TRBJ2-3 TRBV12-5 CASGSGGSTDTQYF TGTGCTAGTGGCTCGGGCGGGAGCACAGATACGCAGTATTTT
NA NA 14 TRBJ1-4 TRBV28 CASSSGGVNEKLFF TGTGCCAGCAGCTCCGGGGGGGTGAATGAAAAACTGTTTTTT
NA NA 14 TRBJ1-1 TRBV9 CASSVLSLNTEAFF TGTGCCAGCAGCGTTTTATCGTTGAACACTGAAGCTTTCTTT
NA NA 19 TRBJ2-6 TRBV7-2 CASSTPQGVPGSGANVLTF TGTGCCAGCAGCACCCCACAGGGTGTACCTGGTTCTGGGGCCAACGTCCTGACTTTC
NA NA 15 TRBJ2-7 TRBV5-5 CASSLQTSMGYEQYF TGTGCCAGCAGCTTACAGACTAGTATGGGGTACGAGCAGTACTTC
TRBD1 NA 14 TRBJ1-2 TRBV5-1 CASSEPGQGGGYTF TGCGCCAGCAGCGAACCGGGACAGGGGGGTGGCTACACCTTC
NA many 15 TRBJ2-5 TRBV25-1 CASSVGDGRAETQYF TGTGCCAGCAGTGTAGGGGACGGCCGAGCAGAGACCCAGTACTTC
TRBD2 once 13 TRBJ2-5 TRBV5-1 CASSPLAEETQYF TGCGCCAGCAGCCCCCTAGCGGAAGAGACCCAGTACTTC
TRBD1 NA 16 TRBJ2-1 TRBV9 CASSAPGQGKNNEQFF TGTGCCAGCAGCGCCCCTGGACAGGGGAAGAACAATGAGCAGTTCTTC
TRBD2 NA 18 TRBJ2-5 TRBV5-4 CASSWNEKALAGVETQYF TGTGCCAGCAGCTGGAACGAAAAAGCACTAGCGGGAGTAGAGACCCAGTACTTC
NA NA 13 TRBJ1-1 TRBV7-9 CASSKEGDTEAFF TGTGCCAGCAGCAAAGAGGGAGACACTGAAGCTTTCTTT
NA few 11 TRBJ1-2 TRBV30 CAWTRDYGYTF TGTGCCTGGACACGAGACTATGGCTACACCTTC
NA NA 13 TRBJ2-3 TRBV18 CASSPSREQAQYF TGTGCCAGCTCTCCGAGCCGGGAACAGGCGCAGTATTTT
TRBD2 once 15 TRBJ2-1 TRBV30 CAWSGLAGVYNEQFF TGTGCCTGGAGCGGACTAGCGGGAGTATACAATGAGCAGTTCTTC
TRBD2 NA 15 TRBJ2-1 TRBV13 CASSPTSGRYNEQFF TGTGCCAGCAGCCCGACTAGCGGGAGATACAATGAGCAGTTCTTC
TRBD1 few 14 TRBJ1-2 TRBV10-3 CAINGQVRNYGYTF TGTGCCATCAACGGACAGGTCCGAAACTATGGCTACACCTTC
NA NA 13 TRBJ2-5 TRBV7-7 CASSLGQKETQYF TGTGCTAGCAGCTTAGGACAGAAAGAGACCCAGTACTTC
NA NA 14 TRBJ1-6 TRBV15 CATSPGLYNSPLHF TGTGCCACCAGCCCGGGACTTTATAATTCACCCCTCCACTTT
NA few 13 TRBJ2-5 TRBV2 CASSDGTEGTQYF TGTGCCAGCAGTGACGGGACTGAGGGGACCCAGTACTTC